This T cell receptor (beta chain) was sequenced in a study of T cell responses to AZD1222 COVID-19 vaccine. Germline V CDR1 and CDR2: SGHTA, FQGNSA. This CDR3 is built from 16 residues. The V end lost 5 bases, the J end lost 2 bases, and 16 bases lay between the germline ends. Profiled with immunoSEQ multiplex PCR; TCRdb holds only in-frame clones, not every one. The repertoire holds under 200,000 clones, with around nine tenths as singletons. The sequence was obtained from an adult in good health. The source material was peripheral blood, sampled on day 0 of AZD1222 vaccination. This chain links TRBV7-2 with TRBJ1-5; D is perhaps TRBD1 (5 bases). CDR3 residues: CASSPMARVRNQPQHF. CDR3 nucleotide sequence: TGTGCCAGCAGCCCGATGGCCAGGGTACGCAATCAGCCCCAGCATTTT.